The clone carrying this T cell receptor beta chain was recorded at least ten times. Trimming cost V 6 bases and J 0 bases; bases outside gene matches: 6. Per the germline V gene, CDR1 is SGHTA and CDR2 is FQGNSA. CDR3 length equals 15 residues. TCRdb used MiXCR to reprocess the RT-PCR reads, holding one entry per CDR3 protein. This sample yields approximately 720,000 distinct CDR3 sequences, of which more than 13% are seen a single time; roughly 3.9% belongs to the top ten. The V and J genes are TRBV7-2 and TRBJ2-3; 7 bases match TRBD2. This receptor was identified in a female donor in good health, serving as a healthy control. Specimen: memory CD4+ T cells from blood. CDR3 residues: CASSRASGSTDTQYF. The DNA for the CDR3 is TGTGCCAGCAGTCGGGCTAGCGGCAGCACAGATACGCAGTATTTT.